Described below is a single T cell receptor (beta chain) sequence and its context. The entry originates in a study of blood T cell repertoires in COVID-19. Study-level background: The United States, Italy and Spain supplied acute and convalescent COVID-19 samples. PBMCs, B-cell-depleted T cells, or T cells provided the cDNA or gDNA that made up the material.

In the authors' workflow: Amplified reference gene primers provided the basis for estimating nucleated cell counts. Repertoires were generated with immunoSEQ multiplex PCR, while TCRdb's copy carries only in-frame clones and drops some. The V and J calls and the clone size are those of that table, but D and trimming were determined from the DNA. The sample has 200,000 to 250,000 clones, about 88% seen once. The sequenced sample was peripheral blood. This clonotype originated in a man aged 35 to 55 with active or convalescent COVID-19.

The CDR3: CASSAWDSSSYEQYF. The CDR3 nucleotides read TGTGCCAGCAGTGCTTGGGACAGCAGCTCCTACGAGCAGTACTTC. This sequence joins TRBV28 and TRBJ2-7, with 7 bases lining up with TRBD1. The V segment lost 5 bases and the J segment 0 bases; nucleotides outside the gene matches: 7. In germline, CDR1 is MDHEN, CDR2 SYDVKM. The CDR3 totals 15 residues.